This T cell receptor (beta chain) was recovered during a study of T-cell reconstitution after alpha-beta-depleted transplantation in children. General study results and limits: Reported findings indicate that, about two months after transplant, alpha-beta T cells came from several hundred expanded clones, which were derived from non-depleted graft cells. The authors attributed T-cell counts and diversity one year after transplant mostly to newly produced T cells.

This clonotype was detected a few times. Antigen: not known. The germline V gene encodes CDR1 SGHAT and CDR2 FQNNGV. The CDR3 has 15 residues. V shed 1 base and J shed 2 bases, with 10 bases lying between them. Construction of the TCRbeta library involved unique molecular identifiers. TCRdb fed the PCR reads into MiXCR, producing one record per CDR3 protein. The data contain fewer than 700,000 distinct CDR3 sequences, 10% to 15% of them singletons. This chain uses TRBV11-2 with TRBJ2-3, with D unresolved. Specimen: PBMCs, mostly from graft donor cells, collected 360 days after TCRalphabeta/CD19-depleted stem cell transplant. This receptor was obtained from a male patient between 10 and 17 years old who had a stem cell transplant for acute myeloid leukemia, so the T cells may come from the graft donor. In DNA form, the CDR3 reads TGTGCCAGCAGCTTAGTTATAACGGACACAGATACGCAGTATTTT. Translating it yields CASSLVITDTDTQYF.